The next 30 T cell receptor beta chains were all read from a single sample in a study of cytomegalovirus exposure and HLA in healthy donors. PCR amplification relied on 60 Vbeta primers (plus 13 Jbeta primers). The data were produced by immunoSEQ multiplex PCR, yet TCRdb's version contains in-frame clones alone and is incomplete. There are under 200,000 clones in the sample; about 81% occur only once, and approximately 0.8% lies in the top ten. The sequenced sample was PBMCs. The origin of the receptors is a young woman in good health and CMV-seronegative.

This clone has more than one count but fewer than ten. The rearrangement joins TRBV10-2 to TRBJ2-5; 10 nucleotides line up with TRBD2. Germline loops: CDR1 WSHSY, CDR2 SAAADI. Trimming cost V 1 base and J 4 bases; bases outside gene matches: 0. CDR3 size: 14 residues. The CDR3 bases are TGCGCCAGCAGTGAGTTAGCGGGGGGAGAGACCCAGTACTTC. This encodes CASSELAGGETQYF.

V gene TRBV30 combines with J gene TRBJ1-3; possible D gene TRBD1, 5 bases. The germline V and J ends were trimmed by 5 bases and 0 bases, with 14 bases remaining between them. This CDR3 has 15 residues. The germline CDR1 and CDR2 sequences are GTSNPN and SVGIG (reference sequence). CDR3 nucleotides: TGTGCCTGGGTAATGGGGGGGTTCTCTGGAAACACCATATATTTT. This translates into CAWVMGGFSGNTIYF.

The chain carries TRBV18 and TRBJ2-7; TRBD2 aligns across 10 bases. The CDR3 extends over 15 amino acids. Unmatched junction bases numbered 12, after V lost 2 bases and J lost 11 bases. Germline CDR1 KGHSH, CDR2 LQKENI. CDR3 DNA sequence: TGTGCCAGCTCACCAAGCACTAGCGGGGTGAATTTGGAGTACTTC. Amino acids: CASSPSTSGVNLEYF.

The chain carries TRBV6-5 and TRBJ2-5; TRBD2 aligns across 8 bases. The CDR3 loop spans 15 amino acids. Trimming cost V 0 bases and J 4 bases; bases outside gene matches: 4. CDR1 and CDR2 (germline): MNHEY, SVGAGI. The CDR3, as DNA: TGTGCCAGCAGTTACTCCGGGGGGGCTGGAGAGACCCAGTACTTC. Its translation is CASSYSGGAGETQYF.

CDR3 region: CASSPHPQLGVPQHF. DNA of the CDR3: TGTGCCAGCAGTCCCCACCCACAGCTAGGGGTGCCCCAGCATTTT. The gene calls are TRBV27 and TRBJ1-5; perhaps TRBD1 as D (5 bases). The CDR3 is 15 amino acids. The germline CDR1 and CDR2 sequences are MNHEY and SMNVEV (reference sequence). Between the trimmed V and J ends, which lost 5 bases and 9 bases, there was a span of 20 bases.

This chain links TRBV25-1 with TRBJ2-1, with 9 bases lining up with TRBD2. The CDR3 loop spans 15 amino acids. V was pared by 6 bases and J by 0 bases, with 3 bases of the junction left unmatched. CDR1 MGHDK and CDR2 SYGVNS come from the germline V gene. The CDR3 nucleotides read TGTGCCAGCAGAGTTAGCGGGAGCTCCTACAATGAGCAGTTCTTC. It is translated as CASRVSGSSYNEQFF.

The chain recombines TRBV7-3 with TRBJ2-3; weak D call: TRBD2 (5 bases). The CDR3 totals 15 residues. Trimming removed 5 bases at V and 2 bases at J, with 14 bases between. Germline V gene data show CDR1 as SGHTA and CDR2 as FQGTGA. The CDR3 region has the DNA TGTGCCAGCAGCCACCCGGCGGGTACCACAGATACGCAGTATTTT. It codes for CASSHPAGTTDTQYF.

The J gene is TRBJ2-7, the V gene TRBV6-5; 8 bases line up with TRBD1. The V gene end was trimmed by 0 bases and the J gene end by 3 bases; junction bases not matched to a gene: 7. This CDR3 comprises 16 residues. Germline lookup yields CDR1 MNHEY and CDR2 SVGAGI. DNA for the CDR3: TGTGCCAGCAGTTACTCGGGGCAGGGGGCGATCTACGAGCAGTACTTC. Translation: CASSYSGQGAIYEQYF.

The rearrangement links TRBV5-8 to TRBJ2-5; TRBD2 matches 10 bases. V was clipped by 9 bases and J by 2 bases; unmatched bases: 10. CDR1 SGHTS and CDR2 YDEGEE come from the germline V gene. The CDR3 spans 15 residues. The CDR3 reads CANPWGLARQETQYF. The CDR3 region has the DNA TGTGCCAACCCCTGGGGACTAGCGAGACAAGAGACCCAGTACTTC. Full variable domain (outside the CDR3, taken from reference TRBV5-8 and TRBJ2-5): EAGVTQSPTHLIKTRGQQATLRCSPISGHTSVYWYQQALGLGLQFLLWYDEGEERNRGNFPPRFSGRQFPNYSSELNVNALELEDSALYLCANPWGLARQETQYFGPGTRLLVL.

V gene TRBV5-1 combines with J gene TRBJ2-4; 9 bases match TRBD1. Germline CDR1 SGHRS, CDR2 YFSETQ. This CDR3 is 17 amino acids long. The V segment lost 7 bases and the J segment 8 bases; nucleotides outside the gene matches: 19. The CDR3 nucleotides read TGCGCCAGCCTGGGGGGTTCCGAGCACAGGGGGCGAGACATTCAGTACTTC. Amino acids: CASLGGSEHRGRDIQYF.

The chain has TRBV5-1 and TRBJ1-3; D unresolved. Looked up from germline, CDR1 is SGHRS and CDR2 is YFSETQ. Trimming took off 0 bases at V and 0 bases at J, with 10 bases between the two ends. The CDR3 extends over 16 amino acids. This chain's CDR3 is CASSLDGVVSGNTIYF. DNA of the CDR3: TGCGCCAGCAGCTTGGACGGGGTCGTCTCTGGAAACACCATATATTTT.

This clone was observed a few times. The chain recombines TRBV19 with TRBJ2-2; 8 bases line up with TRBD2. The CDR3 length is 16 residues. With 7 bases clipped from V and 6 bases from J, the junction kept 13 bases outside the gene matches. CDR1 and CDR2 from the germline V gene are LNHDA and SQIVND (reference sequence). DNA for the CDR3: TGTGCCAGTAAAGCAATCGGACTAGCCGGGCCCGGGGAGCTGTTTTTT. It specifies CASKAIGLAGPGELFF.

The chain links TRBV19 to TRBJ1-1; TRBD1 agrees at 7 bases. The J segment lost 6 bases and the V segment lost 7 bases, leaving 8 bases of the junction unmatched. The CDR3 runs 13 residues. Germline CDR1 and CDR2: LNHDA and SQIVND (reference sequence). CDR3 residues: CASTTWGTAEAFF. The CDR3 DNA reads as TGTGCCAGTACCACGTGGGGGACAGCTGAAGCTTTCTTT. Combining the CDR3 with reference TRBV19 and TRBJ1-1 gives the whole variable domain DGGITQSPKYLFRKEGQNVTLSCEQNLNHDAMYWYRQDPGQGLRLIYYSQIVNDFQKGDIAEGYSVSREKKESFPLTVTSAQKNPTAFYLCASTTWGTAEAFFGQGTRLTVV.

This clone was found a few times. The J gene is TRBJ2-5, the V gene TRBV11-2; maybe TRBD2 (7 bases). Germline lookup yields CDR1 SGHAT and CDR2 FQNNGV. V was cut by 1 base and J by 5 bases, with 14 bases left in between. The CDR3 runs 15 residues. Here the CDR3 DNA reads TGTGCCAGCAGCTTAGCAACAGGGAGGGGGGAGACCCAGTACTTC. Protein: CASSLATGRGETQYF.

The chain employs TRBV27 and TRBJ1-2; D is perhaps TRBD1 (5 bases). Trimming took 5 bases from V and 3 from J, leaving 19 bases between them. Per the germline V gene, CDR1 is MNHEY and CDR2 is SMNVEV (reference sequence). The CDR3 covers 16 residues. CDR3 DNA: TGTGCCAGCAGTGTAGCCTACAGGATCTTTGACTATGGCTACACCTTC. This codes for CASSVAYRIFDYGYTF.

The chain joins TRBV7-6 to TRBJ2-1; 8 bases are a match to TRBD2. The germline V gene has CDR1 SGHVS and CDR2 FNYEAQ. The length of the CDR3 is 14 residues. Trimming at V came to 5 bases and at J to 6 bases, leaving 6 bases not matched to a gene. In DNA form, the CDR3 reads TGTGCCAGCAGCCCCCGACTAGCGAGCAATGAGCAGTTCTTC. As protein: CASSPRLASNEQFF.

The chain carries TRBV18 and TRBJ1-4, with unresolved D. Germline lookup yields CDR1 KGHSH and CDR2 LQKENI. The CDR3 sequence is 14 residues long. The V and J ends lost 3 bases and 0 bases respectively, with 5 bases between them. In DNA form, the CDR3 reads TGTGCCAGCTCACCGACATCAACTAATGAAAAACTGTTTTTT. This gives the protein CASSPTSTNEKLFF.

This clone appeared a few times. This sequence joins TRBV7-3 and TRBJ2-3; D may be TRBD1 (6 bases). The CDR3 is 15 residues long. V was cut by 2 bases and J by 3 bases, with 12 bases left in between. Germline assignment: CDR1 SGHTA and CDR2 FQGTGA. Here the CDR3 reads CASSLLGGSTDTQYF. For the CDR3, the DNA is TGTGCCAGCAGCTTATTAGGGGGTAGTACAGATACGCAGTATTTT. The full variable domain, completed using reference TRBV7-3 and TRBJ2-3, is GAGVSQTPSNKVTEKGKYVELRCDPISGHTALYWYRQSLGQGPEFLIYFQGTGAADDSGLPNDRFFAVRPEGSVSTLKIQRTERGDSAVYLCASSLLGGSTDTQYFGPGTRLTVL.

CDR3 in amino acids: CASSTQGPNTIYF. CDR3 nucleotides: TGTGCCAGCAGCACACAGGGACCGAACACCATATATTTT. The chain links TRBV9 to TRBJ1-3, with a tentative D call TRBD1 (6 bases). Germline V gene sequence: CDR1 SGDLS, CDR2 YYNGEE. CDR3 length equals 13 residues. V dropped 4 bases and J dropped 7 bases, with 12 bases sitting between them.

The rearrangement joins TRBV7-9 to TRBJ2-7, with 7 bases identical to TRBD1. Per the germline V gene, CDR1 is SEHNR and CDR2 is FQNEAQ (reference sequence). Germline trimming cut 3 bases from V and 5 bases from J; bases unmatched to any gene: 10. This CDR3 has 15 residues. The CDR3 coding sequence is TGTGCCAGCAGCTTTGGGGACAGTACCCCCAACGAGCAGTACTTC. Protein sequence: CASSFGDSTPNEQYF.

This CDR3 is CASSPRGSGGIYNEQFF. The DNA of the CDR3 is TGTGCCAGCAGCCCCCGGGGTAGCGGGGGGATTTACAATGAGCAGTTCTTC. The chain employs TRBV7-8 and TRBJ2-1; TRBD2 matches 10 bases. With V trimmed by 5 bases and J by 4 bases, 11 bases remained unmatched. This CDR3 is built from 17 residues. Germline V CDR1 and CDR2: SGHVS, FQNEAQ. Combining the CDR3 with reference TRBV7-8 and TRBJ2-1 gives the whole variable domain GAGVSQSPRYKVAKRGQDVALRCDPISGHVSLFWYQQALGQGPEFLTYFQNEAQLDKSGLPSDRFFAERPEGSVSTLKIQRTQQEDSAVYLCASSPRGSGGIYNEQFFGPGTRLTVL.

The chain joins TRBV10-1 to TRBJ2-1; D is perhaps TRBD1 (6 bases). This CDR3 region has 14 residues. V dropped 3 bases and J dropped 12 bases, with 18 bases sitting between them. From germline, CDR1 is WNHNN and CDR2 SYGVQD (reference sequence). The CDR3 protein is CASSDSGTPFVQFF. The CDR3 DNA sequence: TGCGCCAGCAGTGACTCCGGGACACCTTTCGTGCAGTTCTTC.

The chain couples TRBV7-9 to TRBJ2-2; TRBD1 agrees at 7 bases. With 5 bases clipped from V and 4 bases from J, the junction kept 4 bases outside the gene matches. CDR3 size: 14 residues. CDR1 and CDR2 from the germline V gene are SEHNR and FQNEAQ (reference sequence). Here the CDR3 reads CASSLTGITGELFF. The CDR3 nucleotides read TGTGCCAGCAGCCTGACAGGGATCACCGGGGAGCTGTTTTTT.

Only a few counts were recorded for this clone. The chain couples TRBV13 to TRBJ2-5; 7 nucleotides line up with TRBD1. CDR3 length: 14 residues. V shed 3 bases and J 1 base; nucleotides not matched to a gene: 2. Looked up from germline, CDR1 is PRHDT and CDR2 is FYEKMQ (reference sequence). The CDR3 region is CASSLDRLQETQYF. The CDR3 DNA follows: TGTGCCAGCAGCTTGGACAGGCTCCAAGAGACCCAGTACTTC.

The rearrangement links TRBV27 to TRBJ1-1; the D gene is possibly TRBD1 (6 bases). This CDR3 region has 14 residues. The germline CDR1 and CDR2 sequences are MNHEY and SMNVEV (reference sequence). V dropped 2 bases and J dropped 3 bases, with 10 bases sitting between them. CDR3 sequence reads: CASSLVGGDTEAFF. CDR3 DNA: TGTGCCAGCAGTTTAGTAGGGGGTGACACTGAAGCTTTCTTT.

The chain couples TRBV2 to TRBJ2-2; tentatively, D is TRBD2 (7 bases). Trimming removed 4 bases from V and 3 bases from J, with 12 bases in between. Germline assignment: CDR1 SNHLY and CDR2 FYNNEI. The CDR3 extends over 15 amino acids. Here the CDR3 reads CASSGRGRDTGELFF. CDR3 bases: TGTGCCAGCAGTGGGCGGGGGCGGGACACCGGGGAGCTGTTTTTT.

The CDR3 here is CASSPPWRGRAYEQYF. The CDR3 DNA sequence: TGTGCCAGTAGTCCCCCCTGGAGGGGCCGAGCCTACGAGCAGTACTTC. The chain joins TRBV19 to TRBJ2-7, with D perhaps TRBD2 (6 bases). CDR1 is LNHDA, CDR2 SQIVND, per germline (reference sequence). Trimming removed 5 bases at V and 2 bases at J, with 19 bases between. CDR3 size: 16 residues.

The CDR3 sequence is CASSPDSYGYTF. CDR3 bases: TGTGCCAGCAGTCCGGACAGCTATGGCTACACCTTC. The chain is built from TRBV6-6 and TRBJ1-2; D perhaps matches TRBD1 (6 bases). The V end was cut by 5 bases, the J end by 4 bases, with 8 bases between. Germline V CDR1 and CDR2: MNHNY, SVGAGI (reference sequence). The CDR3 sequence is 12 residues long.

Worth noting for this clone: Other DNA sequences of this sample code for an identical CDR3. This chain connects TRBV18 to TRBJ1-1; weak D call: TRBD1 (6 bases). The CDR3 is 13 amino acids. V dropped 2 bases and J dropped 4 bases, with 8 bases sitting between them. CDR1 and CDR2 from the germline V gene are KGHSH and LQKENI. CDR3 region: CASSPGQTTEAFF. The CDR3 coding sequence is TGTGCCAGCTCACCAGGACAGACCACTGAAGCTTTCTTT.

V is TRBV15 and J is TRBJ2-3; 7 positions match TRBD1. The CDR3 runs 15 residues. J was trimmed by 2 bases and V by 4 bases; bases with no gene match: 6. Germline CDR1 reads LNHNV; CDR2 reads YYDKDF (reference sequence). The CDR3 region is CATSNPGQPTDTQYF. In DNA form, the CDR3 reads TGTGCCACCAGCAACCCGGGACAGCCCACAGATACGCAGTATTTT.